This T cell receptor (beta chain) emerged from a study of CD8 T cells in Susac syndrome. With random hexamers, 0.5 to 1 ug RNA was reverse transcribed. Multiplex immunoSEQ PCR targeted 54 Vbeta and 13 Jbeta TCR beta segments. Each CDR3 protein gets one entry after TCRdb re-called the immunoSEQ multiplex PCR reads with MiXCR. Of about 160,000 distinct CDR3 sequences in the sample, approximately 93% are singletons; the top ten hold about 0.1%. In the multiple sclerosis control group, patients were treatment-naive and had stable or active relapsing-remitting disease. Negative magnetic isolation gave CD8+ and CD4+ cells; FACS enriched CD8+ TEMRA. With 1 base removed from V and 5 bases from J, the gap between germline ends came to 14 bases. This CDR3 contains 15 residues. The germline V gene has CDR1 SEHNR and CDR2 FQNEAQ (reference sequence).

V and J are TRBV7-9 and TRBJ1-1; D is uncertain. The TCR was taken from a human donor with multiple sclerosis. The material sequenced was CD4+ T cells from PBMCs. In DNA form, the CDR3 reads TGTGCCAGCAGCTTAGTTCTGGGGAAACTGACTGAAGCTTTCTTT. Translation gives CASSLVLGKLTEAFF.